This TCR beta chain was found in a study of blood T cell repertoires in COVID-19. Germline V gives CDR1 MRHNA, CDR2 SNTAGT. J lost 5 bases, V lost 3 bases, and 6 bases had no gene match. The CDR3 covers 15 residues. Method: immunoSEQ multiplex PCR; TCRdb's copy keeps in-frame clones and lacks some. Of hundreds of thousands of clones in the sample, approximately 91% are singletons; the top ten hold about 1%. Donors were grouped by their self-reported clinical history. This TCR derives from a woman aged 25 to 45 who had recovered from COVID-19. The sample consisted of PBMCs or T cells enriched from blood (not recorded which). V is TRBV6-4 and J is TRBJ2-7; 11 nucleotides agree with TRBD2. CDR3 sequence reads: CASSDVAGGRDEQYF. CDR3 in DNA: TGTGCCAGCAGTGATGTAGCGGGAGGGCGGGACGAGCAGTACTTC.